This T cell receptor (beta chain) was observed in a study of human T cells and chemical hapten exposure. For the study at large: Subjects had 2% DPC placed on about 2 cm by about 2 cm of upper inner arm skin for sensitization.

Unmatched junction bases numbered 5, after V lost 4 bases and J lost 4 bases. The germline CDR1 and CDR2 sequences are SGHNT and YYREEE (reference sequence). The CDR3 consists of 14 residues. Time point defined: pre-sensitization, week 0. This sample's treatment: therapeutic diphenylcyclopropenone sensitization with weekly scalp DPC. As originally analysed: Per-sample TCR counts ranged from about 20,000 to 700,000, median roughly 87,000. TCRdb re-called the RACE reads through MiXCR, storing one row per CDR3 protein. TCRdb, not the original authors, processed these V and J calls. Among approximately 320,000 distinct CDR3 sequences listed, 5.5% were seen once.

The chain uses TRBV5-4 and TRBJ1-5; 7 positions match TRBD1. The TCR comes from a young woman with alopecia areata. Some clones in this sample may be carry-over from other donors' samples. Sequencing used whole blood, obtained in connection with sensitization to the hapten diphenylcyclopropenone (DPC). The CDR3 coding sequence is TGTGCCAGCAGCGGAGGGACAGAGAATCAGCCCCAGCATTTT. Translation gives CASSGGTENQPQHF. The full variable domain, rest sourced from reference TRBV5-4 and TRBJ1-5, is ETGVTQSPTHLIKTRGQQVTLRCSSQSGHNTVSWYQQALGQGPQFIFQYYREEENGRGNFPPRFSGLQFPNYSSELNVNALELDDSALYLCASSGGTENQPQHFGDGTRLSIL.